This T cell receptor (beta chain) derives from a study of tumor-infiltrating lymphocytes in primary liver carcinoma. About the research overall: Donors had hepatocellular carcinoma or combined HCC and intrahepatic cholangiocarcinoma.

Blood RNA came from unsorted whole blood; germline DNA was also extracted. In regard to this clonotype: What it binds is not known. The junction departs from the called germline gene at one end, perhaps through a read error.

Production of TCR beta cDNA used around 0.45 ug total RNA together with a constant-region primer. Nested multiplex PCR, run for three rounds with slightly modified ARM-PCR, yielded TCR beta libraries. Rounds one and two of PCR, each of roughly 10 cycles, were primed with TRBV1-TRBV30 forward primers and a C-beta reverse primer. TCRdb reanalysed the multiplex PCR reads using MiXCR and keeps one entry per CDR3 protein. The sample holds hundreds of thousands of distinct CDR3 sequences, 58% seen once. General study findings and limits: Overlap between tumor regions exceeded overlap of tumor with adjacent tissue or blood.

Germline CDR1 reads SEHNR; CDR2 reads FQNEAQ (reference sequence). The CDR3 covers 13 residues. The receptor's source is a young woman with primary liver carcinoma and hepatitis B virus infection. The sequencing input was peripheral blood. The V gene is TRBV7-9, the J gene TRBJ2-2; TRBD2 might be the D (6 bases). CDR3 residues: CASAGQNTGEPFF. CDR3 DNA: TGTGCCAGCGCGGGGCAGAACACCGGGGAGCCGTTTTTT. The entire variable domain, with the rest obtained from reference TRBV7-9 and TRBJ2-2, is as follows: DTGVSQNPRHKITKRGQNVTFRCDPISEHNRLYWYRQTLGQGPEFLTYFQNEAQLEKSRLLSDRFSAERPKGSFSTLEIQRTEQGDSAMYLCASAGQNTGEPFFGEGSRLTVL.